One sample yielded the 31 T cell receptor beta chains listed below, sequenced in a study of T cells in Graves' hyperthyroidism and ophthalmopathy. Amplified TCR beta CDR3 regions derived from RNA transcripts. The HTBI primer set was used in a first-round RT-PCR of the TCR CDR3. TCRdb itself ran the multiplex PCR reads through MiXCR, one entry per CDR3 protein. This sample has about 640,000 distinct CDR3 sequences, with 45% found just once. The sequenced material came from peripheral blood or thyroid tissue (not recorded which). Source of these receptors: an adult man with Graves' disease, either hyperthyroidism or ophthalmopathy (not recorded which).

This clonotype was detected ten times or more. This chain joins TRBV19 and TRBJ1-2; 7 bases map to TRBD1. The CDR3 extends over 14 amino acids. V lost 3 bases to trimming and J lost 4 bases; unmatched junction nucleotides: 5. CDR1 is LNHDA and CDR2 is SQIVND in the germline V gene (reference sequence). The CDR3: CASSMATGIYGYTF. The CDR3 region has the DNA TGTGCCAGTAGTATGGCGACAGGGATCTATGGCTACACCTTC.

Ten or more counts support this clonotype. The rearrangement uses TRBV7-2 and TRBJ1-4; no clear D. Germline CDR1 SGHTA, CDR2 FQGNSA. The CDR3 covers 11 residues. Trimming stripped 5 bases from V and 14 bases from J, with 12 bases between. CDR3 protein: CASSLDKALFF. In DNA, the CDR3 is TGTGCCAGCAGCCTTGACAAGGCCCTGTTTTTT.

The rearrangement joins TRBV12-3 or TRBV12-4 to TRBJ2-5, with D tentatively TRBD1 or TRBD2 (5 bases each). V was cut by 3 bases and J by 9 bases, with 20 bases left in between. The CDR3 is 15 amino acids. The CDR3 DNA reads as TGTGCCAGCAGTTTTGGCGGAGGCAGGGATCAGCCCCAGTACTTC. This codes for CASSFGGGRDQPQYF.

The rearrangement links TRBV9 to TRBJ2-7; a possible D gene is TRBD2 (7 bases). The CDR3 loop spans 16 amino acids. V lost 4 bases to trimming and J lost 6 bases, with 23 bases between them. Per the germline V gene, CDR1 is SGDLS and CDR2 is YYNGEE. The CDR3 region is CASSPDPGGAFREQYF. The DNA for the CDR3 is TGTGCCAGCAGCCCCGACCCGGGGGGCGCCTTCCGCGAGCAGTACTTC.

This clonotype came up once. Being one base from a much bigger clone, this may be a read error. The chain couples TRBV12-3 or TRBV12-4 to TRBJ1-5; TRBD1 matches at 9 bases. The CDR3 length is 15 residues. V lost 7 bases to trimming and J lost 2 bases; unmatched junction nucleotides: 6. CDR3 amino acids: CASIRGQGGNQPQHF. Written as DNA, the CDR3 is TGTGCCAGCATTAGGGGACAGGGAGGCAATCAGCCCCAGCATTTT.

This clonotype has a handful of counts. The CDR3 spells CASSAGVGETQYF. CDR3 coding DNA: TGTGCCAGCAGTGCGGGGGTCGGGGAGACCCAGTACTTC. The rearrangement joins TRBV2 to TRBJ2-5; D might be TRBD2 (6 bases). Germline V gene data show CDR1 as SNHLY and CDR2 as FYNNEI. The ends were cut back, 4 bases at V and 5 bases at J, with 11 bases in the middle. This CDR3 spans 13 amino acids. The whole variable domain, remainder taken from reference TRBV2 and TRBJ2-5, is EPEVTQTPSHQVTQMGQEVILRCVPISNHLYFYWYRQILGQKVEFLVSFYNNEISEKSEIFDDQFSVERPDGSNFTLKIRSTKLEDSAMYFCASSAGVGETQYFGPGTRLLVL.

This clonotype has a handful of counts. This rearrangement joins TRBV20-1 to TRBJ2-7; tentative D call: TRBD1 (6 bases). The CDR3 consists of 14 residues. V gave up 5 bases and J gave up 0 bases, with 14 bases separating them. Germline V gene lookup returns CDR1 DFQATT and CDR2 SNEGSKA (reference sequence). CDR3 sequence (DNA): TGCAGTGCTTACAGGGCGCAGCCCTCCTACGAGCAGTACTTC. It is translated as CSAYRAQPSYEQYF.

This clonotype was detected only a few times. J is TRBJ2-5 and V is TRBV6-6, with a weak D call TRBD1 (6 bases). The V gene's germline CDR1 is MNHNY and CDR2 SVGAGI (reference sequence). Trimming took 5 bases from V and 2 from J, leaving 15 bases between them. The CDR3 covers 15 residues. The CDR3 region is CASSKFRTVQETQYF. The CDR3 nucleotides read TGTGCCAGCAGTAAATTTCGGACAGTACAAGAGACCCAGTACTTC.

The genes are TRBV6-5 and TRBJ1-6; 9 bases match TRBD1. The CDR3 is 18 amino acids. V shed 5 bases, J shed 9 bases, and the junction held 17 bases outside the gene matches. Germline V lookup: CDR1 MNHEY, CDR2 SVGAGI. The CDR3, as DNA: TGTGCCAGCAGTCTCTTTTCTCTTTCCGGGACAGGGAGTTCACCCCTCCACTTT. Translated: CASSLFSLSGTGSSPLHF.

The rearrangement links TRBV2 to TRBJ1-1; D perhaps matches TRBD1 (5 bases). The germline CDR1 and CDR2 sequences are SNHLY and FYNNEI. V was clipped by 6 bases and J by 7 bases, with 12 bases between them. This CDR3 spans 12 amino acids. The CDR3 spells CASSQVGGEAFF. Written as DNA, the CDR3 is TGTGCCAGCAGCCAAGTGGGGGGTGAAGCTTTCTTT. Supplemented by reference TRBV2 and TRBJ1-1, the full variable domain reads EPEVTQTPSHQVTQMGQEVILRCVPISNHLYFYWYRQILGQKVEFLVSFYNNEISEKSEIFDDQFSVERPDGSNFTLKIRSTKLEDSAMYFCASSQVGGEAFFGQGTRLTVV.

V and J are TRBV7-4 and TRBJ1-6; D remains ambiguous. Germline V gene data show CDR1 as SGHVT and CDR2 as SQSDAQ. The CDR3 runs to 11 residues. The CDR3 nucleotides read TGTGCTAGGATCGGAGTCGACCGCCTCCACTTT. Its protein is CARIGVDRLHF.

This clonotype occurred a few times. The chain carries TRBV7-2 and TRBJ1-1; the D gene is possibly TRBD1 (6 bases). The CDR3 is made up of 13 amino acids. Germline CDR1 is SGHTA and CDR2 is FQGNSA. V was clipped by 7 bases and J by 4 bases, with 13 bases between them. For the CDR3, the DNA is TGTGCCAGCACACCAGGGGTTAGCACTGAAGCTTTCTTT. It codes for CASTPGVSTEAFF. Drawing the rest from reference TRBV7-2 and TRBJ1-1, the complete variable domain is GAGVSQSPSNKVTEKGKDVELRCDPISGHTALYWYRQSLGQGLEFLIYFQGNSAPDKSGLPSDRFSAERTGGSVSTLTIQRTQQEDSAVYLCASTPGVSTEAFFGQGTRLTVV.

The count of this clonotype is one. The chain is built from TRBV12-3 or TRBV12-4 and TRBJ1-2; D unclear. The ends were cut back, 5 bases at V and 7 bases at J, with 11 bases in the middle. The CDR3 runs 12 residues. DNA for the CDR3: TGTGCCAGCAGTGCAGTGGGCTCTGGCTACACCTTC. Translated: CASSAVGSGYTF.

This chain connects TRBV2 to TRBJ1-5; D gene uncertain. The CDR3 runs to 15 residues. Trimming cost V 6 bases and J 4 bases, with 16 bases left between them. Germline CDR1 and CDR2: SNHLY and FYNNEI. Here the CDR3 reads CASSIDSLLNQPQHF. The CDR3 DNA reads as TGTGCCAGCAGCATTGACTCCCTCCTTAATCAGCCCCAGCATTTT.

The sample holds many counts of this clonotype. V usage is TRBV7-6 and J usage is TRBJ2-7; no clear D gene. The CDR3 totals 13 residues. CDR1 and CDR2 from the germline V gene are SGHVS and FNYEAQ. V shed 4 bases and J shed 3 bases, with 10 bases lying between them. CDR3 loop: CASSSYPGYEQYF. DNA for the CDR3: TGTGCCAGCAGCTCGTACCCTGGCTACGAGCAGTACTTC. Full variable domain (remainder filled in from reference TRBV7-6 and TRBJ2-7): GAGVSQSPRYKVTKRGQDVALRCDPISGHVSLYWYRQALGQGPEFLTYFNYEAQQDKSGLPNDRFSAERPEGSISTLTIQRTEQRDSAMYRCASSSYPGYEQYFGPGTRLTVT.

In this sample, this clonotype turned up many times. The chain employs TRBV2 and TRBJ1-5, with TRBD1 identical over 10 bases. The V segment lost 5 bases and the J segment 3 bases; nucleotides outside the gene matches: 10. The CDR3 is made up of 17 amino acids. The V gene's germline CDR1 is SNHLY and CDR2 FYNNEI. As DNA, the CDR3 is TGTGCCAGCAGTAAGAGACAGGGGGCTTCATACAATCAGCCCCAGCATTTT. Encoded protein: CASSKRQGASYNQPQHF. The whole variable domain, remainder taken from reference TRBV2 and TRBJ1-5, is EPEVTQTPSHQVTQMGQEVILRCVPISNHLYFYWYRQILGQKVEFLVSFYNNEISEKSEIFDDQFSVERPDGSNFTLKIRSTKLEDSAMYFCASSKRQGASYNQPQHFGDGTRLSIL.

CDR3 nucleotides: TGTGCCAGCAGTGAGGTCGCGGGCAGCAACACCATATATTTT. It translates to CASSEVAGSNTIYF. The genes are TRBV2 and TRBJ1-3, with D uncertain. CDR3 length: 14 amino acids. The germline V and J ends were trimmed by 3 bases and 7 bases, with 13 bases remaining between them. Germline loops: CDR1 SNHLY, CDR2 FYNNEI.

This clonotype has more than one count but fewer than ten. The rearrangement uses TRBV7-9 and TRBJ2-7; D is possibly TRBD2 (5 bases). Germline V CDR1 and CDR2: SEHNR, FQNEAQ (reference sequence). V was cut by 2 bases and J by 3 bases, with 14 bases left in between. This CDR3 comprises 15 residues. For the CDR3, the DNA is TGTGCCAGCAGCTTAACTAGTTCAAGTAACTACGAGCAGTACTTC. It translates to CASSLTSSSNYEQYF.

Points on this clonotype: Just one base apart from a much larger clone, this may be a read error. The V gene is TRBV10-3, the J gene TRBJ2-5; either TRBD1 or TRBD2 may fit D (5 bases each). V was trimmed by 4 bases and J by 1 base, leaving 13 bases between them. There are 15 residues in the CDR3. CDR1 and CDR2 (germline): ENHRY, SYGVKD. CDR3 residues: CAISGDRGFQETQYF. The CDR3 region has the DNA TGTGCCATCAGTGGGGACCGGGGCTTCCAAGAGACCCAGTACTTC.

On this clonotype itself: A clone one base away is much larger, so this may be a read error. The chain's CDR3 is CASSRRLASYERYF. The CDR3 nucleotides are TGTGCCAGCAGCCGCCGACTAGCTTCCTACGAGCGGTACTTC. V usage is TRBV14 and J usage is TRBJ2-7; 7 nucleotides align to TRBD2. The CDR3 is 14 amino acids. The germline gives CDR1 SGHDN, CDR2 FVKESK.

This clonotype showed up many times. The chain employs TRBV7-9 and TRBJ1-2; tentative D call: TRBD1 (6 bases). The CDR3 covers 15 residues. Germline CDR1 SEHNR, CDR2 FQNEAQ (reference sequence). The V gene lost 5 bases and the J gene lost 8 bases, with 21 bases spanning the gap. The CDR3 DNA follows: TGTGCCAGCAGCACAGGACGAGATAACAGGGAGGGCTACACCTTC. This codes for CASSTGRDNREGYTF.

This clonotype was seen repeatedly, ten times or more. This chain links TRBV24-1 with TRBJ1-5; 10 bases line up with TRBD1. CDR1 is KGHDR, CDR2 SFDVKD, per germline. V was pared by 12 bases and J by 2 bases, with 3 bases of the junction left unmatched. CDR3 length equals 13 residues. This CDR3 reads CAAGTGGNQPQHF. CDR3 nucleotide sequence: TGTGCCGCCGGGACAGGGGGCAATCAGCCCCAGCATTTT.

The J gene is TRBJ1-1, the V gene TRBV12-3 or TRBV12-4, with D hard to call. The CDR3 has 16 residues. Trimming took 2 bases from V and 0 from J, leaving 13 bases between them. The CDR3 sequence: CASSLMAQIMNTEAFF. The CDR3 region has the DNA TGTGCCAGCAGTTTAATGGCTCAGATCATGAACACTGAAGCTTTCTTT.

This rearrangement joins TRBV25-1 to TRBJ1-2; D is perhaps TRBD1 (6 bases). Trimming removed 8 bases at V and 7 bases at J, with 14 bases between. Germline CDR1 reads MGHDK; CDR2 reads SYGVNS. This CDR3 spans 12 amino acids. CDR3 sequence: CASVSGDGGYTF. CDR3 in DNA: TGTGCCAGCGTCTCAGGGGACGGTGGCTACACCTTC.

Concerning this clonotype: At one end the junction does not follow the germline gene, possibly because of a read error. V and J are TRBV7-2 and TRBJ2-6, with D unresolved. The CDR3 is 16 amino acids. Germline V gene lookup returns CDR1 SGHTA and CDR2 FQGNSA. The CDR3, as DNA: TGTGTCAGCAGCCCGGACCCTTACTCTGGGGCCAACGTCCTGACTTTC. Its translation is CVSSPDPYSGANVLTF.

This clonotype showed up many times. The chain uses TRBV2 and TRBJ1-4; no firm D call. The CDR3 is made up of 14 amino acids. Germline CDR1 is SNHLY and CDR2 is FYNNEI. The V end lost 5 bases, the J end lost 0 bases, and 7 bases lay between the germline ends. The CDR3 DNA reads TGTGCCAGCAGTCCGACAACAACTAATGAAAAACTGTTTTTT. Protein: CASSPTTTNEKLFF.

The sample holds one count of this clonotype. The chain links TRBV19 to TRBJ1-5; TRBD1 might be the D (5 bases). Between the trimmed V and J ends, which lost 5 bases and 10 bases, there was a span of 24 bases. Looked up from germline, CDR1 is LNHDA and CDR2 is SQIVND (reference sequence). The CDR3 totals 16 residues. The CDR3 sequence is CASSRGSGIGPFPQHF. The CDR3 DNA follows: TGTGCCAGTAGTCGGGGGTCCGGAATAGGTCCCTTCCCCCAGCATTTT.

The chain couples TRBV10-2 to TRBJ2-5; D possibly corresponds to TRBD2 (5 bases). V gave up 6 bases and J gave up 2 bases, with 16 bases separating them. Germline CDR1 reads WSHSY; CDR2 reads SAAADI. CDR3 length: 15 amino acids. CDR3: CASRETGSTQETQYF. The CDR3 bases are TGCGCCAGCAGAGAAACGGGATCTACTCAAGAGACCCAGTACTTC.

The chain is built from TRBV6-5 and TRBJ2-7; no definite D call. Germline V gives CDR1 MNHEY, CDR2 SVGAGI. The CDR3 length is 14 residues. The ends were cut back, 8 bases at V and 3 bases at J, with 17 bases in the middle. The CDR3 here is CASSENGRHYEQYF. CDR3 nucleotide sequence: TGTGCCAGCTCAGAAAACGGACGCCACTACGAGCAGTACTTC.

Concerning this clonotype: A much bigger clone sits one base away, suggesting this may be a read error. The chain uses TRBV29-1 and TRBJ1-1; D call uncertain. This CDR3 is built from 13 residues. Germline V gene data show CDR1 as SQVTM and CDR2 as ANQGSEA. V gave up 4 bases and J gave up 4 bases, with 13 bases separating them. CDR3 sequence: CSVAPRMSTEAFF. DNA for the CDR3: TGCAGCGTTGCCCCCAGGATGAGCACTGAAGCTTTCTTT.

CDR3 in DNA: TGCAGCGTTTCGGTGGGGGCGAATGGTAACTATGGCTACACCTTC. It specifies CSVSVGANGNYGYTF. The rearrangement joins TRBV29-1 to TRBJ1-2, with D perhaps TRBD1 (6 bases). The CDR3 covers 15 residues. Trimming cost V 5 bases and J 1 base, with 17 bases left between them. Germline CDR1 reads SQVTM; CDR2 reads ANQGSEA.